This T cell receptor (beta chain) was recorded in a study of blood T cell repertoires in COVID-19. Assay: immunoSEQ multiplex PCR; the TCRdb copy retains only in-frame clones and omits some. The profile shows 150,000 to 190,000 clones, 84% of them singletons. From germline, CDR1 is KGHDR and CDR2 SFDVKD. The CDR3 spans 16 residues. Between the trimmed V and J ends, which lost 12 bases and 0 bases, there was a span of 20 bases. The chain recombines TRBV24-1 with TRBJ2-4, with TRBD1 as a possible D gene (6 bases). The receptor was derived from a woman between 50 and 59 years old with acute or convalescent COVID-19. Source material: peripheral blood. CDR3 sequence: CAPSSEGHLAKNIQYF. The CDR3 DNA reads as TGTGCCCCTTCCTCTGAGGGACATTTAGCCAAAAACATTCAGTACTTC.